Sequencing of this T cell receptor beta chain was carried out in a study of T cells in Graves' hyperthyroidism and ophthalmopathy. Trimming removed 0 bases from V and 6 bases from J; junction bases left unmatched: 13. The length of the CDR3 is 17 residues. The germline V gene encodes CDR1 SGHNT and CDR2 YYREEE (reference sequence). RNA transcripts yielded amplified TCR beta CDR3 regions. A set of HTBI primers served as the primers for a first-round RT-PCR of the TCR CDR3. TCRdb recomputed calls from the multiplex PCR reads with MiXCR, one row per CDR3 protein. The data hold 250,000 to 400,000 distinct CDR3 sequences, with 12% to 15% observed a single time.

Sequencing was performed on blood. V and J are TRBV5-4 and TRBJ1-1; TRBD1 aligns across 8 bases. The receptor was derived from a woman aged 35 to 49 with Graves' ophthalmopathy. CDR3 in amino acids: CASSLAGGPRIVSEAFF. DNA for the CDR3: TGTGCCAGCAGCTTGGCAGGGGGCCCTAGAATAGTATCTGAAGCTTTCTTT. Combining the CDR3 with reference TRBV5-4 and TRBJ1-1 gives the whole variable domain ETGVTQSPTHLIKTRGQQVTLRCSSQSGHNTVSWYQQALGQGPQFIFQYYREEENGRGNFPPRFSGLQFPNYSSELNVNALELDDSALYLCASSLAGGPRIVSEAFFGQGTRLTVV.